These 17 T cell receptor beta chains share one sample of origin, sequenced in a study of cytomegalovirus exposure and HLA in healthy donors (dated by TCRdb to about 2017). The library came from the immunoSEQ multiplex PCR assay. The multiplex PCR relied on a mix of 60 forward primers for TCR Vbeta segments and 13 reverse primers for TCR Jbeta segments. The table comes from immuneACCESS by way of TCRdb, which keeps in-frame sequences with V and J called. Part of the clones is missing from these tables; in studies checked, under half for an unresolved V gene and the rest for unknown reasons. Present in this sample are around 180,000 clones, over 75% of which were seen just once. The ten largest clones represent about 0.5% of the sample. Material for sequencing was PBMCs. The receptors derive from a woman in her forties or fifties in good health and CMV-seronegative.

This clone occurred a few times. This chain uses TRBV4-1 with TRBJ2-7; 8 bases fit TRBD1. V shed 5 bases and J 3 bases; nucleotides not matched to a gene: 9. From germline, CDR1 is MGHRA and CDR2 YSYEKL. The CDR3 length is 15 residues. The CDR3 nucleotides read TGCGCCAGCAGCGGCCTTCCGGGACAGGACTACGAGCAGTACTTC. This encodes CASSGLPGQDYEQYF.

This clone was counted a few times. V is TRBV4-2 and J is TRBJ2-7, with TRBD2 matching over 8 bases. The V and J ends lost 4 bases and 2 bases, in that order; junction bases with no gene match: 7. Germline values: CDR1 LGHNA, CDR2 YNFKEQ. The CDR3 spans 15 residues. The CDR3 sequence is CASSPWTSSAYEQYF. CDR3 sequence (DNA): TGTGCCAGCAGCCCCTGGACTAGCAGCGCCTACGAGCAGTACTTC.

This chain links TRBV28 with TRBJ2-1; 7 bases align to TRBD2. CDR1 MDHEN and CDR2 SYDVKM come from the germline V gene. CDR3 length: 15 amino acids. Germline trimming cut 8 bases from V and 9 bases from J; bases unmatched to any gene: 16. Here the CDR3 reads CASLAADKNLGEQFF. CDR3 sequence (DNA): TGTGCCAGCCTAGCGGCGGACAAAAACCTCGGTGAGCAGTTCTTC.

This chain uses TRBV29-1 with TRBJ2-1, with 9 bases matching TRBD1. The CDR3 is 11 amino acids. Germline V lookup: CDR1 SQVTM, CDR2 ANQGSEA. Losses at the gene ends were 5 bases for V and 10 bases for J; bases not matched to a gene: 3. CDR3 loop: CSVNRGREQFF. CDR3 in DNA: TGCAGCGTTAACAGGGGGCGCGAGCAGTTCTTC.

The chain uses TRBV5-6 and TRBJ2-5, with 7 bases aligning to TRBD1. The J call may be incorrect, as the DNA end agrees better with TRBJ2-7. This CDR3 region has 13 residues. The germline V gene encodes CDR1 SGHDT and CDR2 YYEEEE. This CDR3 is CASSGTESYEQYF. CDR3 in DNA: TGTGCCAGCAGCGGGACAGAGTCCTACGAGCAGTACTTC.

The chain carries TRBV28 and TRBJ1-4; D possibly corresponds to TRBD1 (5 bases). In germline, CDR1 is MDHEN, CDR2 SYDVKM. The CDR3 contains 15 residues. V was cut by 5 bases and J by 6 bases, with 16 bases left in between. The CDR3 spells CASSAQQGIHEKLFF. CDR3 coding DNA: TGTGCCAGCAGTGCCCAGCAGGGTATTCATGAAAAACTGTTTTTT.

The chain uses TRBV28 and TRBJ2-5; no firm D call. The J call may be mistaken, given a closer DNA end match to TRBJ2-7. The CDR3 length is 12 residues. Germline CDR1 is MDHEN and CDR2 is SYDVKM. DNA of the CDR3: TGTGCCAGCAGTTCCCTCCTTTACGAGCAGTACTTC. Protein sequence: CASSSLLYEQYF.

As regards this clone: One end of the junction is discordant with germline, which a read error may explain. The genes are TRBV2 and TRBJ2-6, with D possibly being TRBD2 (6 bases). The CDR3 is 16 residues long. Germline lookup yields CDR1 SNHLY and CDR2 FYNNEI. CDR3 bases: TGTGCCAGCAGACGGAGGGACCGCTCTGGGGCCAACGGCCTGACTTTC. Its translation: CASRRRDRSGANGLTF.

This rearrangement joins TRBV28 to TRBJ2-7; D remains unclear. CDR1 is MDHEN, CDR2 SYDVKM, per germline. The CDR3 consists of 12 residues. Between the trimmed V and J ends, which lost 3 bases and 3 bases, there was a span of 6 bases. The CDR3 spells CASSLPLYEQYF. The CDR3 DNA reads TGTGCCAGCAGTTTGCCACTCTACGAGCAGTACTTC.

The gene calls are TRBV27 and TRBJ2-7; 10 nucleotides agree with TRBD1. The germline V gene encodes CDR1 MNHEY and CDR2 SMNVEV (reference sequence). The length of the CDR3 is 14 residues. V gave up 5 bases and J gave up 4 bases; unmatched junction bases: 5. CDR3 nucleotides: TGTGCCAGCAGTCCCCGGACAGGGGGTTACGAGCAGTACTTC. As protein: CASSPRTGGYEQYF.

This chain's CDR3 is CASSFIGTSGVNTDTQYF. The CDR3 bases are TGTGCCAGCAGCTTCATCGGGACTAGCGGGGTGAACACAGATACGCAGTATTTT. This rearrangement joins TRBV7-9 to TRBJ2-3; 13 bases are a match to TRBD2. The CDR3 loop spans 18 amino acids. The junction had 8 bases not matched to a gene; V was cut back by 3 bases and J by 2 bases. Germline values: CDR1 SEHNR, CDR2 FQNEAQ (reference sequence). The entire variable domain, with the rest obtained from reference TRBV7-9 and TRBJ2-3, is as follows: DTGVSQNPRHKITKRGQNVTFRCDPISEHNRLYWYRQTLGQGPEFLTYFQNEAQLEKSRLLSDRFSAERPKGSFSTLEIQRTEQGDSAMYLCASSFIGTSGVNTDTQYFGPGTRLTVL.

The gene calls are TRBV29-1 and TRBJ1-5; no clear D. The CDR3 spans 13 residues. V lost 3 bases and J lost 0, with 6 bases in between. CDR1 SQVTM and CDR2 ANQGSEA come from the germline V gene. The CDR3 protein is CSVEENSNQPQHF. DNA for the CDR3: TGCAGCGTTGAGGAGAATAGCAATCAGCCCCAGCATTTT.

V gene TRBV7-9 combines with J gene TRBJ2-1; no reliable D call. V lost 5 bases and J 6 bases, leaving 8 bases between the germline ends. The CDR3 is made up of 12 amino acids. CDR1 and CDR2 (germline): SEHNR, FQNEAQ (reference sequence). In DNA form, the CDR3 reads TGTGCCAGCAGCCGAGGCGGCAATGAGCAGTTCTTC. Translation gives CASSRGGNEQFF. Using reference TRBV7-9 and TRBJ2-1 for the parts outside the CDR3, the full variable domain is DTGVSQNPRHKITKRGQNVTFRCDPISEHNRLYWYRQTLGQGPEFLTYFQNEAQLEKSRLLSDRFSAERPKGSFSTLEIQRTEQGDSAMYLCASSRGGNEQFFGPGTRLTVL.

The chain joins TRBV2 to TRBJ2-5, with D hard to call. The CDR3 consists of 12 residues. With 7 bases removed from V and 7 bases from J, the gap between germline ends came to 13 bases. CDR1 and CDR2 from the germline V gene are SNHLY and FYNNEI. Written as DNA, the CDR3 is TGTGCCAGCACCAATCCTACGGGGACCCAGTACTTC. As protein: CASTNPTGTQYF.

This clone occurred once. The chain links TRBV4-2 to TRBJ2-4; D gene unclear. This CDR3 has 14 residues. CDR1 and CDR2 (germline): LGHNA, YNFKEQ. V lost 0 bases to trimming and J lost 11 bases, with 14 bases between them. The CDR3 DNA follows: TGTGCCAGCAGCCAAGATGGCCCCCCAGTGGTTCAGTACTTC. Encoded protein: CASSQDGPPVVQYF.

This chain connects TRBV5-1 to TRBJ2-7, with 12 bases fitting TRBD1. V was pared by 2 bases and J by 12 bases, with 12 bases of the junction left unmatched. The germline V gene has CDR1 SGHRS and CDR2 YFSETQ. The CDR3 consists of 15 residues. CDR3 DNA sequence: TGCGCCAGCAGCTTCGGCCCGGGACAGGGGGCGTTGTGGTACTTC. Translating gives CASSFGPGQGALWYF. The complete variable domain, with remaining parts taken from reference TRBV5-1 and TRBJ2-7, reads KAGVTQTPRYLIKTRGQQVTLSCSPISGHRSVSWYQQTPGQGLQFLFEYFSETQRNKGNFPGRFSGRQFSNSRSEMNVSTLELGDSALYLCASSFGPGQGALWYFGPGTRLTVT.

V is TRBV9 and J is TRBJ1-3, with TRBD1 matching over 7 bases. Germline CDR1 and CDR2: SGDLS and YYNGEE. The CDR3 length is 15 residues. With 3 bases clipped from V and 1 base from J, the junction kept 4 bases outside the gene matches. CDR3 DNA: TGTGCCAGCAGCGCCACGACAGGGTCTGGAAACACCATATATTTT. As protein: CASSATTGSGNTIYF. The variable domain in full, completed from reference TRBV9 and TRBJ1-3, reads DSGVTQTPKHLITATGQRVTLRCSPRSGDLSVYWYQQSLDQGLQFLIQYYNGEERAKGNILERFSAQQFPDLHSELNLSSLELGDSALYFCASSATTGSGNTIYFGEGSWLTVV.